Following are 24 T cell receptor beta chains from one sample sequenced in a study of siplizumab effects on memory and regulatory T cells. Using immunoSEQ multiplex PCR, the repertoire was profiled, and TCRdb retains in-frame clones only, with some absent. The data contain roughly 100,000 clones, over 95% of them seen just once; the ten biggest clones take up 0.03% to 0.035%. The sequencing input was naive CD4+ T cells sorted from blood. Receptors originate from a human donor in good health.

The V and J genes are TRBV28 and TRBJ1-1; D gene unclear. This CDR3 region has 14 residues. Germline values: CDR1 MDHEN, CDR2 SYDVKM. Trimming left V 4 bases short and J 0 bases short, with 9 bases between. Here the CDR3 DNA reads TGTGCCAGCAGTTCCGGGAGCCTGAACACTGAAGCTTTCTTT. It codes for CASSSGSLNTEAFF.

The chain joins TRBV7-3 to TRBJ1-1, with D tentatively TRBD1 (5 bases). V was trimmed by 3 bases and J by 2 bases, leaving 7 bases between them. The CDR3 spans 13 residues. Germline V gene sequence: CDR1 SGHTA, CDR2 FQGTGA. This chain's CDR3 is CASSLQGNTEAFF. DNA of the CDR3: TGTGCCAGCAGCTTGCAGGGAAACACTGAAGCTTTCTTT.

This chain joins TRBV10-3 and TRBJ2-4, with D possibly being TRBD2 (6 bases). CDR1 is ENHRY and CDR2 is SYGVKD in the germline V gene. This CDR3 contains 14 residues. Deletions cut 2 bases from V and 1 base from J, with 6 bases between. CDR3 sequence reads: CAISEGGAKNIQYF. CDR3 in DNA: TGTGCCATCAGTGAGGGAGGGGCCAAAAACATTCAGTACTTC.

The chain links TRBV7-9 to TRBJ1-5; D is undetermined. With 1 base removed from V and 11 bases from J, the gap between germline ends came to 12 bases. CDR1 and CDR2 (germline): SEHNR, FQNEAQ (reference sequence). The CDR3 runs 13 residues. This CDR3 is CASSLDSPEAQHF. DNA of the CDR3: TGTGCCAGCAGCTTAGATAGCCCCGAGGCCCAGCATTTT.

CDR3 sequence reads: CASSLAGSNTGELFF. As DNA, the CDR3 is TGTGCCAGCAGCTTAGCGGGGTCGAACACCGGGGAGCTGTTTTTT. The chain recombines TRBV11-3 with TRBJ2-2, with D maybe TRBD2 (5 bases). CDR3 length equals 15 residues. From germline, CDR1 is SGHNT and CDR2 YENEEA. Trimming removed 1 base at V and 0 bases at J, with 6 bases between.

The chain links TRBV13 to TRBJ2-7, with 9 bases matching TRBD2. Germline trimming cut 2 bases from V and 9 bases from J; bases unmatched to any gene: 8. The germline V gene encodes CDR1 PRHDT and CDR2 FYEKMQ (reference sequence). CDR3 length equals 14 residues. In DNA form, the CDR3 reads TGTGCCAGCAGCTTATTAGCGGGGGCGGCTGGGCAGTACTTC. This codes for CASSLLAGAAGQYF.

The rearrangement joins TRBV10-1 to TRBJ2-5; 7 nucleotides line up with TRBD1. Germline loops: CDR1 WNHNN, CDR2 SYGVQD (reference sequence). The CDR3 covers 11 residues. V trimming: 9 bases; J trimming: 4 bases; junction bases outside the gene matches: 2. In nucleotides, the CDR3 is TGCGCCAGAAGACAGGGAGAGACCCAGTACTTC. Translated: CARRQGETQYF.

The V call is TRBV27, the J call TRBJ2-7; 12 bases match TRBD1. V lost 5 bases to trimming and J lost 2 bases; unmatched junction nucleotides: 7. This CDR3 contains 16 residues. The germline V gene has CDR1 MNHEY and CDR2 SMNVEV (reference sequence). The CDR3 loop is CASSKPGQGAPYEQYF. The CDR3 nucleotides are TGTGCCAGCAGTAAACCGGGACAGGGGGCCCCCTACGAGCAGTACTTC.

A single count supports this clone. This sequence joins TRBV7-9 and TRBJ2-1; the match to TRBD2 covers 11 bases. Germline assignment: CDR1 SEHNR and CDR2 FQNEAQ (reference sequence). The ends lost 5 bases at V and 0 bases at J; junction bases unmatched: 9. This CDR3 has 18 residues. The CDR3 sequence is CASSQPLAGVTSYNEQFF. CDR3 sequence (DNA): TGTGCCAGCAGCCAGCCACTAGCGGGGGTTACCTCCTACAATGAGCAGTTCTTC.

The J gene is TRBJ2-2, the V gene TRBV7-2; TRBD2 matches at 7 bases. This CDR3 comprises 15 residues. The V and J ends lost 7 bases and 8 bases, in that order; junction bases with no gene match: 13. CDR1 SGHTA and CDR2 FQGNSA come from the germline V gene. DNA for the CDR3: TGTGCCAGCATCCTTGTGGAGGGACTAACGGGGGAGCTGTTTTTT. Protein: CASILVEGLTGELFF.

The chain carries TRBV7-9 and TRBJ1-2; D ambiguous. The CDR3 sequence is 15 residues long. The ends were cut back, 1 base at V and 0 bases at J, with 9 bases in the middle. Per germline, CDR1 SEHNR and CDR2 FQNEAQ (reference sequence). CDR3 region: CASSLGLTPNYGYTF. The CDR3 DNA sequence: TGTGCCAGCAGCTTAGGTTTGACCCCTAACTATGGCTACACCTTC.

The chain has TRBV7-2 and TRBJ1-1; D call uncertain. Germline values: CDR1 SGHTA, CDR2 FQGNSA. The CDR3 sequence is 15 residues long. V was clipped by 0 bases and J by 0 bases, with 8 bases between them. CDR3 nucleotides: TGTGCCAGCAGCTTAGCGCGACACCTGAACACTGAAGCTTTCTTT. As protein: CASSLARHLNTEAFF. Combining the CDR3 with reference TRBV7-2 and TRBJ1-1 gives the whole variable domain GAGVSQSPSNKVTEKGKDVELRCDPISGHTALYWYRQSLGQGLEFLIYFQGNSAPDKSGLPSDRFSAERTGGSVSTLTIQRTQQEDSAVYLCASSLARHLNTEAFFGQGTRLTVV.

This clone came up once. Relative to the germline gene, one junction end is altered; a read error may explain this. V usage is TRBV27 and J usage is TRBJ2-7; D possibly corresponds to TRBD2 (8 bases). CDR3 length: 17 residues. CDR1 MNHEY and CDR2 SMNVEV come from the germline V gene (reference sequence). In nucleotides, the CDR3 is TGTGTCAGCAGCCCTAATAGGGGACAGCGGGGGACCTACGAGCAGTACTTC. The encoded protein is CVSSPNRGQRGTYEQYF.

The V call is TRBV27, the J call TRBJ1-5, with a possible D match to TRBD1 (5 bases). This CDR3 is built from 14 residues. Trimming took 1 base from V and 6 from J, leaving 10 bases between them. Germline V gene sequence: CDR1 MNHEY, CDR2 SMNVEV (reference sequence). The CDR3 region has the DNA TGTGCCAGCAGTTTATTCAGGGTGGGTCAGCCCCAGCATTTT. Its translation: CASSLFRVGQPQHF.

This chain connects TRBV19 to TRBJ1-2; 8 nucleotides agree with TRBD1. Germline V gene data show CDR1 as LNHDA and CDR2 as SQIVND (reference sequence). This CDR3 spans 14 amino acids. V lost 6 bases, J lost 4 bases, and 7 bases stayed unmatched. CDR3 coding DNA: TGTGCCAGTAGGCCGCAGGGGGCCTTCTATGGCTACACCTTC. Protein sequence: CASRPQGAFYGYTF.

This chain uses TRBV27 with TRBJ2-1; TRBD1 agrees at 8 bases. Trimming removed 4 bases from V and 10 bases from J; junction bases left unmatched: 15. Germline CDR1 reads MNHEY; CDR2 reads SMNVEV (reference sequence). There are 16 residues in the CDR3. CDR3: CASSSRTGLLSKEQFF. As DNA, the CDR3 is TGTGCCAGCAGTTCTAGGACAGGGCTTTTATCCAAGGAGCAGTTCTTC.

The chain links TRBV28 to TRBJ1-2; no firm D call. Looked up from germline, CDR1 is MDHEN and CDR2 is SYDVKM. V lost 11 bases, J lost 0 bases, and 10 bases lay in between. The CDR3 length is 12 residues. The CDR3 DNA sequence: TGTGCCTCCTCCCTAGCTAACTATGGCTACACCTTC. Protein product: CASSLANYGYTF.

The V and J genes are TRBV7-3 and TRBJ2-2; 8 nucleotides match TRBD2. Trimming took 4 bases from V and 4 from J; bases not matched to a gene: 5. Germline V gene lookup returns CDR1 SGHTA and CDR2 FQGTGA. This CDR3 comprises 15 residues. Here the CDR3 reads CASSYGTSGTGELFF. CDR3 bases: TGTGCCAGCAGCTACGGGACTAGTGGCACCGGGGAGCTGTTTTTT.

V is TRBV5-1 and J is TRBJ2-7, with TRBD1 identical over 7 bases. CDR3 length: 13 amino acids. V lost 5 bases, J lost 2 bases, and 4 bases stayed unmatched. Looked up from germline, CDR1 is SGHRS and CDR2 is YFSETQ. The CDR3 loop reads CASSRTGTYEQYF. The CDR3 DNA reads TGCGCCAGCAGTCGGACAGGTACCTACGAGCAGTACTTC. The full variable domain, rest sourced from reference TRBV5-1 and TRBJ2-7, is KAGVTQTPRYLIKTRGQQVTLSCSPISGHRSVSWYQQTPGQGLQFLFEYFSETQRNKGNFPGRFSGRQFSNSRSEMNVSTLELGDSALYLCASSRTGTYEQYFGPGTRLTVT.

V usage is TRBV10-3 and J usage is TRBJ2-3; D may be TRBD2 (5 bases). The germline V gene has CDR1 ENHRY and CDR2 SYGVKD. This CDR3 is built from 12 residues. V dropped 11 bases and J dropped 6 bases, with 15 bases sitting between them. CDR3 DNA sequence: TGTGCCTCGGGTCCTAGGACTGATACGCAGTATTTT. Its protein is CASGPRTDTQYF.

This clone was found once. V gene TRBV6-5 combines with J gene TRBJ2-7, with 11 bases fitting TRBD1. There are 15 residues in the CDR3. Trimming removed 6 bases from V and 5 bases from J; junction bases left unmatched: 9. CDR1 is MNHEY and CDR2 is SVGAGI in the germline V gene. The CDR3 region has the DNA TGTGCCAGCAGAGCGGACAGGGGGCAGGCCAACGAGCAGTACTTC. Protein: CASRADRGQANEQYF.

The gene calls are TRBV7-2 and TRBJ1-3, with D possibly TRBD1 on 5 matching bases. This CDR3 is built from 14 residues. The germline V gene has CDR1 SGHTA and CDR2 FQGNSA. V gave up 5 bases and J gave up 0 bases, with 8 bases separating them. CDR3: CASSRDSSGNTIYF. For the CDR3, the DNA is TGTGCCAGCAGCCGAGACAGCTCTGGAAACACCATATATTTT.

The chain has TRBV29-1 and TRBJ1-2, with D hard to call. The CDR3 runs 16 residues. Germline V gene lookup returns CDR1 SQVTM and CDR2 ANQGSEA. V gave up 4 bases and J gave up 7 bases, with 25 bases separating them. DNA of the CDR3: TGCAGCGTTGTCCCGCACGTAGGAGGGCTTGGCGGTGGCTACACCTTC. Encoded protein: CSVVPHVGGLGGGYTF.

This chain connects TRBV18 to TRBJ2-2; 7 bases are a match to TRBD1. From germline, CDR1 is KGHSH and CDR2 LQKENI. V trimming: 3 bases; J trimming: 1 base; junction bases outside the gene matches: 2. The CDR3 covers 15 residues. For the CDR3, the DNA is TGTGCCAGCTCACCGAACAGGGGGAACACCGGGGAGCTGTTTTTT. Amino acid sequence: CASSPNRGNTGELFF.